This T cell receptor beta chain was recovered during a study of breast tumors, draining lymph nodes, adjacent tissues. Study observations and caveats: Luminal-like breast cancer showed significantly higher tumor–nontumor repertoire similarity than basal-like. Tumor repertoires ranked between lymph nodes and nontumor tissue in diversity, with V and J gene preferences.

This clonotype was seen many times. Antigen specificity is unknown. TCRdb re-derived calls from the multiplex PCR reads in MiXCR, one entry per CDR3 protein. The table shows over 70,000 distinct CDR3 sequences, with approximately 28% occurring only once. The lymph nodes were axillary draining lymph nodes from breast cancer patients. The source material was axillary lymph node tissue. The clonotype was recovered from a female donor with breast cancer. Some clones in this sample may be carry-over from other donors' samples.

Here the CDR3 reads CATSRTGLGAGGLYDEQFF. Written as DNA, the CDR3 is TGTGCCACCAGCAGGACAGGGCTAGGCGCGGGAGGGTTGTACGATGAGCAGTTCTTC. The chain recombines TRBV6-4 with TRBJ2-1, with D tentatively TRBD2 (9 bases). Germline lookup yields CDR1 MRHNA and CDR2 SNTAGT. The CDR3 length is 19 residues. The V and J ends lost 10 bases and 8 bases respectively, with 36 bases between them.